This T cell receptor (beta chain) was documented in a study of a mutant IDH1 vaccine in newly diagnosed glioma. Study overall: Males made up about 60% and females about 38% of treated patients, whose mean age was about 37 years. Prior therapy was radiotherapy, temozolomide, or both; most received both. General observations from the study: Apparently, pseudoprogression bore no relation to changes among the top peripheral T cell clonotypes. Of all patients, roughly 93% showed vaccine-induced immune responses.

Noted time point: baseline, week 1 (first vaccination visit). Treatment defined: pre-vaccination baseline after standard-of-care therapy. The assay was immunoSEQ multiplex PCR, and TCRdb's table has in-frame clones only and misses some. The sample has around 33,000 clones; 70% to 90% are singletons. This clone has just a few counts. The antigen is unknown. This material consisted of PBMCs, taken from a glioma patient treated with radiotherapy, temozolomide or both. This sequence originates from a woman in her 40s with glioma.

CDR3 protein: CASSTRTGLGYTF. The CDR3 DNA reads as TGTGCCAGCAGCACTCGGACAGGGTTAGGCTACACCTTC. The chain links TRBV7-2 to TRBJ1-2; 8 bases match TRBD1. This CDR3 contains 13 residues. Germline-derived CDR1 and CDR2 are SGHTA and FQGNSA. V lost 5 bases to trimming and J lost 8 bases; unmatched junction nucleotides: 7.